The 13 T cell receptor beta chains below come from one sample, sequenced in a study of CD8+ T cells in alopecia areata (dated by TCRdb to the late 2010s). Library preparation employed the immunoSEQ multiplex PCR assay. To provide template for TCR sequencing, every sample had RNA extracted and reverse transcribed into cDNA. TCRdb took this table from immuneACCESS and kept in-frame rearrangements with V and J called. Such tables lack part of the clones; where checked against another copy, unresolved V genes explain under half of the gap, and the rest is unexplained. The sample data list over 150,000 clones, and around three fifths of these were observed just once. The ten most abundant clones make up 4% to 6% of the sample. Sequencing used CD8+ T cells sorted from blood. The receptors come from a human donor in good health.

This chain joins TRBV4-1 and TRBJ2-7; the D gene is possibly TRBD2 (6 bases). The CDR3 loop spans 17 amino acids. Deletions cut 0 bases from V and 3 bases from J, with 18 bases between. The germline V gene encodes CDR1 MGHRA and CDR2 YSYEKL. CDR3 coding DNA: TGCGCCAGCAGCCAAGACGGAGGTTCGGGGGTGAACTACGAGCAGTACTTC. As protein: CASSQDGGSGVNYEQYF.

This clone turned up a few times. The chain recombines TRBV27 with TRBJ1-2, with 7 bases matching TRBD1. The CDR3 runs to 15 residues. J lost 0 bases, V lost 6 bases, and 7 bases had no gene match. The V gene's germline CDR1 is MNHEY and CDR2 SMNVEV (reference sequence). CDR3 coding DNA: TGTGCCAGCAGCCACTCAGGGGGAGCTAACTATGGCTACACCTTC. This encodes CASSHSGGANYGYTF.

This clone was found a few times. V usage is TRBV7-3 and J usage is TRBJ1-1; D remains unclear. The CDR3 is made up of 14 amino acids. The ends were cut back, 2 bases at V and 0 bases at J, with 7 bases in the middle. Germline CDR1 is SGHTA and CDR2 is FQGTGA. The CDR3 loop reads CASSLSGMNTEAFF. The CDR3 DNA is TGTGCCAGCAGCTTATCGGGGATGAACACTGAAGCTTTCTTT.

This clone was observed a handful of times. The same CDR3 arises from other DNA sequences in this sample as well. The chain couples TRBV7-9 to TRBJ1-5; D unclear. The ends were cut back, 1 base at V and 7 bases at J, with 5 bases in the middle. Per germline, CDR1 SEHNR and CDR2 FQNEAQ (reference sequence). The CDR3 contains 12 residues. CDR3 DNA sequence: TGTGCCAGCAGCTTAGGAAACCAGCCCCAGCATTTT. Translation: CASSLGNQPQHF.

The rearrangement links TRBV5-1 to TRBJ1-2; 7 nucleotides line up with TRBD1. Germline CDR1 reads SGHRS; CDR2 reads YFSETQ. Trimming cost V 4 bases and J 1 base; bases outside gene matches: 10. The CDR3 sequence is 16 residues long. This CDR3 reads CASSGSDRLDNYGYTF. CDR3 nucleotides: TGCGCCAGCAGCGGATCGGACAGGTTGGATAACTATGGCTACACCTTC.

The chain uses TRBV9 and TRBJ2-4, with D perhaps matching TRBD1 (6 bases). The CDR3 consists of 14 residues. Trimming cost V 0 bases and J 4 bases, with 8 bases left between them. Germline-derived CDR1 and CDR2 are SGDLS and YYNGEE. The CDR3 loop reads CASSVAQGKNIQYF. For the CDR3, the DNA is TGTGCCAGCAGCGTAGCTCAGGGGAAAAACATTCAGTACTTC.

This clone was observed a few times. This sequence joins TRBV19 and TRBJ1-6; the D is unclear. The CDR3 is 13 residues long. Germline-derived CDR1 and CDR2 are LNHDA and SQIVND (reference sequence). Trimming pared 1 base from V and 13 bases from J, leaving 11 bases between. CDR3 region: CASSIADGPPLHF. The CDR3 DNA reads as TGTGCCAGTAGTATAGCGGACGGGCCGCCCCTCCACTTT. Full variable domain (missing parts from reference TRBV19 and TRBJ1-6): DGGITQSPKYLFRKEGQNVTLSCEQNLNHDAMYWYRQDPGQGLRLIYYSQIVNDFQKGDIAEGYSVSREKKESFPLTVTSAQKNPTAFYLCASSIADGPPLHFGNGTRLTVT.

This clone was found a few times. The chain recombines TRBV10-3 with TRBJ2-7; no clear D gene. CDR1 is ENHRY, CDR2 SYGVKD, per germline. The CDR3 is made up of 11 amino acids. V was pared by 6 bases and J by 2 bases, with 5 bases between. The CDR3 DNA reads TGTGCCATCAGCGAGACCTACGAGCAGTACTTC. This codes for CAISETYEQYF.

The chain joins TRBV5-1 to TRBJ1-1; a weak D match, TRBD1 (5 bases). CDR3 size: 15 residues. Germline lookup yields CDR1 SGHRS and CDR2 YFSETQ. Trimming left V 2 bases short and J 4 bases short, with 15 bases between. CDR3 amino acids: CASSFAGPLSTEAFF. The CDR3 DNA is TGCGCCAGCAGCTTCGCGGGACCCCTGAGCACTGAAGCTTTCTTT.

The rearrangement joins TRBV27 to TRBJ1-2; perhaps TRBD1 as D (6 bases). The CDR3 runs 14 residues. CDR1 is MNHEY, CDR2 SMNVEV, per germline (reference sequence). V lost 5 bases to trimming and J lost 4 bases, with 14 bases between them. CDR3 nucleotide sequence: TGTGCCAGCAGTAGACAGGCCCTTAGCTATGGCTACACCTTC. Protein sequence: CASSRQALSYGYTF.

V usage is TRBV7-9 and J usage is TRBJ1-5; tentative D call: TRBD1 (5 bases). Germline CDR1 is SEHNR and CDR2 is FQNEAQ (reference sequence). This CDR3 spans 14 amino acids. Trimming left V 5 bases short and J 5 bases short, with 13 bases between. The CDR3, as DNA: TGTGCCAGCAGCGAGGAGGGGCCTTATCAGCCCCAGCATTTT. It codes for CASSEEGPYQPQHF.

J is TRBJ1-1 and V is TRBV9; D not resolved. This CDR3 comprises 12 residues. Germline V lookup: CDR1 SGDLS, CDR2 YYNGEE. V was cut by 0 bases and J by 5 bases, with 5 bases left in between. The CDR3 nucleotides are TGTGCCAGCAGCGTAGTGGGGACTGAAGCTTTCTTT. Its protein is CASSVVGTEAFF.

In DNA, the CDR3 is TGTGCCAGCTCACCTGGAGGAACAGCTTTTCCCTACTATGGCTACACCTTC. Residues: CASSPGGTAFPYYGYTF. The gene calls are TRBV18 and TRBJ1-2; unclear D gene. Per germline, CDR1 KGHSH and CDR2 LQKENI. This CDR3 region has 17 residues. The germline V and J ends were trimmed by 3 bases and 3 bases, with 20 bases remaining between them. The full variable domain, in which reference TRBV18 and TRBJ1-2 provide the parts outside the CDR3, is NAGVMQNPRHLVRRRGQEARLRCSPMKGHSHVYWYRQLPEEGLKFMVYLQKENIIDESGMPKERFSAEFPKEGPSILRIQQVVRGDSAAYFCASSPGGTAFPYYGYTFGSGTRLTVV.